This T cell receptor (beta chain) was identified in a study of blood T cell repertoires in COVID-19. Study-level background: Some COVID-19 samples were acute and others convalescent; all came from the United States, Italy and Spain. PBMCs, B-cell-depleted T cells, or T cells were the source of the cDNA or gDNA that made up the material.

Original processing methods: Amplification of reference gene primers provided the estimated nucleated cell counts. Using immunoSEQ multiplex PCR, the repertoire was profiled, and TCRdb retains in-frame clones only, with some absent. V, J and clone size were drawn from that table, and D and trimming were deduced from the DNA. The table has 65,000 to 90,000 clones, about 93% seen once. Trimming left V 0 bases short and J 3 bases short, with 12 bases between. Germline V gives CDR1 SGHRS, CDR2 YFSETQ. This CDR3 is 16 amino acids long. Sequences were obtained from peripheral blood. This chain connects TRBV5-1 to TRBJ2-2, with D maybe TRBD1 (6 bases). The TCR sequence derives from a human donor in a cohort sampled during active COVID-19. The CDR3 sequence: CASSLAPTGDTGELFF. Here the CDR3 DNA reads TGCGCCAGCAGCTTGGCCCCGACAGGAGACACCGGGGAGCTGTTTTTT.